These T cell receptor beta chains were read from a single sample in a study of cytomegalovirus exposure and HLA in healthy donors. Using immunoSEQ multiplex PCR, the repertoire was profiled, and TCRdb retains in-frame clones only, with some absent. The sample's table shows 95,000 to 150,000 clones. The sample was PBMCs. Every receptor here comes from a man aged 18-30 years in good health and CMV-seronegative. The CDR3 runs from the conserved cysteine through the conserved F or W. Fields, in order: V gene, J gene, D gene, CDR3 protein, CDR3 DNA. A D gene is named only where the DNA matches it firmly.

V gene: TRBV7-2
J gene: TRBJ2-3
D gene: TRBD2
CDR3 protein: CASSLVFLAGVGTDTQYF
CDR3 DNA: TGTGCCAGCAGCTTAGTTTTTCTAGCGGGAGTCGGGACAGATACGCAGTATTTT

V gene: TRBV11-2
J gene: TRBJ2-5
D gene: TRBD2
CDR3 protein: CASSPWQRGGDETQYF
CDR3 DNA: TGTGCCAGCAGCCCTTGGCAGCGGGGGGGCGATGAGACCCAGTACTTC

V gene: TRBV5-1
J gene: TRBJ2-3
D gene: NA
CDR3 protein: CASSLRGSTDTQYF
CDR3 DNA: TGCGCCAGCAGCCTCCGAGGTAGCACAGATACGCAGTATTTT

V gene: TRBV2
J gene: TRBJ1-3
D gene: TRBD1
CDR3 protein: CASSPDREALVYF
CDR3 DNA: TGTGCCAGCAGTCCGGACAGGGAAGCATTGGTATATTTT

V gene: TRBV5-6
J gene: TRBJ2-1
D gene: TRBD2
CDR3 protein: CASSSHGLAETYNEQFF
CDR3 DNA: TGTGCCAGCAGCTCCCACGGACTAGCGGAGACTTACAATGAGCAGTTCTTC

V gene: TRBV29-1
J gene: TRBJ2-1
D gene: NA
CDR3 protein: CSVAQGTLYNEQFF
CDR3 DNA: TGCAGCGTCGCTCAGGGGACCCTATACAATGAGCAGTTCTTC

V gene: TRBV28
J gene: TRBJ1-4
D gene: TRBD1
CDR3 protein: CASSLRAGGTNEKLFF
CDR3 DNA: TGTGCCAGCAGTTTAAGGGCAGGGGGGACTAATGAAAAACTGTTTTTT

V gene: TRBV30
J gene: TRBJ2-2
D gene: TRBD1
CDR3 protein: CAWSPLGTGGITGELFF
CDR3 DNA: TGTGCCTGGAGTCCCCTGGGGACAGGGGGGATTACCGGGGAGCTGTTTTTT

V gene: TRBV6-5
J gene: TRBJ2-2
D gene: TRBD1
CDR3 protein: CASSHGQGATGELFF
CDR3 DNA: TGTGCCAGCAGCCATGGACAGGGGGCAACCGGGGAGCTGTTTTTT

V gene: TRBV5-1
J gene: TRBJ1-2
D gene: TRBD1
CDR3 protein: CASRKDRVNGYTF
CDR3 DNA: TGCGCCAGCAGGAAGGACAGGGTAAATGGCTACACCTTC

V gene: TRBV6-4
J gene: TRBJ1-3
D gene: NA
CDR3 protein: CASSSDSHNTGNTIYF
CDR3 DNA: TGTGCCAGCAGCTCAGACAGCCACAATACTGGAAACACCATATATTTT

V gene: TRBV28
J gene: TRBJ2-7
D gene: NA
CDR3 protein: CASSLPPANYEQYF
CDR3 DNA: TGTGCCAGCAGTTTACCCCCCGCGAACTACGAGCAGTACTTC

V gene: TRBV30
J gene: TRBJ2-2
D gene: TRBD2
CDR3 protein: CAWTILWTSGGASTGELFF
CDR3 DNA: TGTGCCTGGACTATCCTATGGACTAGCGGGGGGGCTAGCACCGGGGAGCTGTTTTTT

V gene: TRBV14
J gene: TRBJ1-4
D gene: TRBD1
CDR3 protein: CASSPIRGVEKLFF
CDR3 DNA: TGTGCCAGCAGCCCAATCAGGGGGGTAGAAAAACTGTTTTTT

V gene: TRBV5-1
J gene: TRBJ2-7
D gene: TRBD2
CDR3 protein: CASSSTGGEQYF
CDR3 DNA: TGCGCCAGCAGCTCCACGGGGGGCGAGCAGTACTTC

V gene: TRBV28
J gene: TRBJ2-5
D gene: NA
CDR3 protein: CASSLLASGTQYF
CDR3 DNA: TGTGCCAGCAGTTTACTTGCCTCGGGGACCCAGTACTTC

V gene: TRBV9
J gene: TRBJ2-7
D gene: NA
CDR3 protein: CASSVEAGATYEQYF
CDR3 DNA: TGTGCCAGCAGCGTAGAGGCAGGGGCCACCTACGAGCAGTACTTC

V gene: TRBV5-1
J gene: TRBJ2-3
D gene: TRBD2
CDR3 protein: CASSGTKWGDTQYF
CDR3 DNA: TGCGCCAGCAGCGGGACTAAGTGGGGAGATACGCAGTATTTT

V gene: TRBV6-4
J gene: TRBJ2-1
D gene: NA
CDR3 protein: CATRELGAIYNEQFF
CDR3 DNA: TGTGCCACCAGAGAACTCGGAGCGATATACAATGAGCAGTTCTTC

V gene: TRBV6-1
J gene: TRBJ2-7
D gene: TRBD2
CDR3 protein: CASSGWGAGAAYEQYF
CDR3 DNA: TGTGCCAGCAGTGGATGGGGAGCGGGGGCGGCCTACGAGCAGTACTTC

V gene: TRBV6-1
J gene: TRBJ2-5
D gene: NA
CDR3 protein: CASSALKGVETQYF
CDR3 DNA: TGTGCCAGCAGTGCTTTAAAGGGAGTAGAGACCCAGTACTTC

V gene: TRBV7-9
J gene: TRBJ2-5
D gene: TRBD1
CDR3 protein: CASSLQDRVQETQYF
CDR3 DNA: TGTGCCAGCAGCTTGCAAGACAGGGTCCAAGAGACCCAGTACTTC

V gene: TRBV6-5
J gene: TRBJ2-1
D gene: TRBD1
CDR3 protein: CASSWGTGRNEQFF
CDR3 DNA: TGTGCCAGCAGTTGGGGGACAGGTCGGAATGAGCAGTTCTTC